Below, 20 T cell receptor beta chains from the same sample are listed, as sequenced in a study of response to subunit inactivated influenza vaccine. TCRdb passed the RT-PCR reads through MiXCR, listing each CDR3 protein once. The sample has about 800,000 distinct CDR3 sequences, about 20% seen once. The sample was PBMCs from blood, taken about 5 days after vaccination. These receptors were taken from a man between 50 and 59 years old who received an inactivated influenza vaccine.

This clonotype was observed a few times. The rearrangement links TRBV27 to TRBJ2-3; tentatively, D is TRBD2 (5 bases). The length of the CDR3 is 13 residues. Trimming stripped 6 bases from V and 10 bases from J, with 17 bases between. CDR1 is MNHEY and CDR2 is SMNVEV in the germline V gene (reference sequence). CDR3 DNA: TGTGCCAGCAGGAAGATCCTAGGGAGTGCGCAGTATTTT. Translated, it gives CASRKILGSAQYF.

The chain couples TRBV20-1 to TRBJ2-4; the match to TRBD2 covers 10 bases. CDR3 length equals 19 residues. Germline CDR1 reads DFQATT; CDR2 reads SNEGSKA (reference sequence). After removal of 0 bases from V and 0 bases from J, the junction contained 11 bases not matched to a gene. CDR3 sequence (DNA): TGCAGTGCTAGAGATTTAGGACTAGCGGATATAATAGCCAAAAACATTCAGTACTTC. This gives the protein CSARDLGLADIIAKNIQYF.

The V call is TRBV20-1, the J call TRBJ2-5, with TRBD2 matching 12 bases. This CDR3 is 16 amino acids long. J gave up 5 bases and V 4 bases, and 11 bases lay outside the gene matches. CDR1 is DFQATT, CDR2 SNEGSKA, per germline (reference sequence). This CDR3 reads CSAKIWLAGGMETQYF. The CDR3 region has the DNA TGCAGTGCTAAAATTTGGCTAGCGGGAGGGATGGAGACCCAGTACTTC.

The V gene is TRBV4-2, the J gene TRBJ1-2, with D tentatively TRBD1 (6 bases). CDR3 length: 16 amino acids. CDR1 is LGHNA, CDR2 YNFKEQ, per germline. V was pared by 1 base and J by 6 bases, with 18 bases between. DNA of the CDR3: TGTGCCAGCAGCCAAGGAGAGTCGGTCCAGGGGAATGGCTACACCTTC. This encodes CASSQGESVQGNGYTF.

V gene TRBV18 combines with J gene TRBJ2-7; 13 nucleotides match TRBD2. The J segment lost 2 bases and the V segment lost 4 bases, leaving 8 bases of the junction unmatched. The CDR3 contains 17 residues. CDR1 is KGHSH and CDR2 is LQKENI in the germline V gene. The CDR3 DNA reads TGTGCCAGCTCACGCGGGACTAGCGGGGATATGACCTACGAGCAGTACTTC. The encoded protein is CASSRGTSGDMTYEQYF.

J is TRBJ2-1 and V is TRBV12-3 or TRBV12-4; 10 bases fit TRBD2. The CDR3 has 15 residues. V was clipped by 2 bases and J by 5 bases; unmatched bases: 3. As DNA, the CDR3 is TGTGCCAGCAGTTTATCAGCGGGGGGGCACAATGAGCAGTTCTTC. This translates into CASSLSAGGHNEQFF.

This clonotype was counted between two and nine times. The rearrangement links TRBV10-3 to TRBJ2-1, with 9 bases lining up with TRBD2. Germline CDR1 reads ENHRY; CDR2 reads SYGVKD. The CDR3 contains 15 residues. V lost 6 bases and J lost 8; bases outside the gene matches: 11. The CDR3 region has the DNA TGTGCCATCAGGGGGCGGGAGGGCCTTTCGGATGAGCAGTTCTTC. Encoded protein: CAIRGREGLSDEQFF.

On this clonotype: At one of its ends the junction is not consistent with the germline gene, which may arise from a read error. The rearrangement uses TRBV20-1 and TRBJ2-3, with D perhaps matching TRBD2 (6 bases). This CDR3 is built from 15 residues. CDR1 and CDR2 from the germline V gene are DFQATT and SNEGSKA (reference sequence). CDR3 amino acids: CCATPGGVREDTQYF. In DNA form, the CDR3 reads TGCTGTGCTACCCCAGGAGGGGTTCGCGAGGATACGCAGTATTTT.

This clonotype was seen at least ten times. The chain couples TRBV5-1 to TRBJ2-3, with D unresolved. V was shortened by 0 bases and J by 5 bases, with 22 bases between the two germline ends. The CDR3 runs to 18 residues. CDR1 and CDR2 from the germline V gene are SGHRS and YFSETQ. Here the CDR3 DNA reads TGCGCCAGCAGCTTGGTTAGTCAGATCCCCCCGTCGCGAGATACGCAGTATTTT. It encodes CASSLVSQIPPSRDTQYF.

The chain is built from TRBV2 and TRBJ2-3; 8 bases agree with TRBD2. CDR1 and CDR2 from the germline V gene are SNHLY and FYNNEI. After removal of 4 bases from V and 0 bases from J, the junction contained 9 bases not matched to a gene. The CDR3 sequence is 17 residues long. CDR3 amino acids: CASSGERGILSTDTQYF. CDR3 nucleotides: TGTGCCAGCAGTGGCGAGCGGGGGATTCTTAGCACAGATACGCAGTATTTT.

This clonotype was found a few times. The rearrangement links TRBV4-1 to TRBJ1-2; unclear D gene. The germline V and J ends were trimmed by 0 bases and 13 bases, with 21 bases remaining between them. Germline V gives CDR1 MGHRA, CDR2 YSYEKL. The CDR3 consists of 15 residues. The CDR3 DNA reads TGCGCCAGCAGCCAAGATTCGGTCGGACTTATGGGGTCCACCTTC. Translation: CASSQDSVGLMGSTF.

This clonotype was counted at least ten times. The chain joins TRBV5-1 to TRBJ2-7, with D possibly matching TRBD2 (7 bases). The CDR3 is made up of 13 amino acids. The ends were cut back, 7 bases at V and 2 bases at J, with 13 bases in the middle. Germline V lookup: CDR1 SGHRS, CDR2 YFSETQ. The CDR3 loop is CASRLGGAYEQYF. For the CDR3, the DNA is TGCGCCAGCCGATTAGGGGGGGCCTACGAGCAGTACTTC.

The chain is built from TRBV5-1 and TRBJ2-3; 15 bases match TRBD2. V lost 7 bases and J lost 5; bases outside the gene matches: 5. Per germline, CDR1 SGHRS and CDR2 YFSETQ. The CDR3 has 15 amino acids. Here the CDR3 DNA reads TGCGCCAGCGGACTAGCGGGGGGGCATGGAGATACGCAGTATTTT. Translated: CASGLAGGHGDTQYF.

The chain carries TRBV4-3 and TRBJ1-2; D not certain. Germline values: CDR1 LGHNA, CDR2 YSLEER. V was trimmed by 1 base and J by 8 bases, leaving 20 bases between them. CDR3 length equals 16 residues. Here the CDR3 DNA reads TGCGCCAGCAGCCAAGTGAGGCCCTTCCAGGACCGCGGCTACACCTTC. This gives the protein CASSQVRPFQDRGYTF.

This clonotype was detected a few times. The J gene is TRBJ2-1, the V gene TRBV4-2, with TRBD2 matching 7 bases. This CDR3 is 16 amino acids long. Trimming removed 1 base from V and 7 bases from J; junction bases left unmatched: 10. Germline CDR1 reads LGHNA; CDR2 reads YNFKEQ. The CDR3 is CASSQGGGRRTNEQFF. The CDR3 nucleotides are TGTGCCAGCAGCCAAGGGGGAGGGAGGCGCACGAATGAGCAGTTCTTC.

This clonotype was seen a few times. The chain carries TRBV6-2 or TRBV6-3 and TRBJ2-7; 9 bases are a match to TRBD2. This CDR3 has 15 amino acids. V lost 2 bases, J lost 0 bases, and 2 bases stayed unmatched. Per germline, CDR1 MNHEY and CDR2 SVGEGT. The CDR3 nucleotides are TGTGCCAGCAGTTACGAGCGGGGGGCCTCCTACGAGCAGTACTTC. Translation gives CASSYERGASYEQYF.

The genes are TRBV4-2 and TRBJ2-5, with a weak D call TRBD1 (5 bases). CDR3 length: 16 amino acids. With 0 bases removed from V and 2 bases from J, the gap between germline ends came to 13 bases. Germline CDR1 LGHNA, CDR2 YNFKEQ. CDR3 in amino acids: CASSQDRQGGQETQYF. The CDR3 nucleotides read TGTGCCAGCAGCCAAGATCGCCAGGGTGGTCAAGAGACCCAGTACTTC.

This clonotype was counted only a few times. V is TRBV5-1 and J is TRBJ2-5; 9 bases fit TRBD1. Germline CDR1 SGHRS, CDR2 YFSETQ. The CDR3 is 15 amino acids. V lost 4 bases and J lost 5; bases outside the gene matches: 9. This CDR3 reads CASSISGQGIETQYF. DNA of the CDR3: TGCGCCAGCAGCATATCGGGACAGGGAATCGAGACCCAGTACTTC.

This clonotype was detected only a few times. The chain recombines TRBV12-3 or TRBV12-4 with TRBJ2-1, with 12 bases that match TRBD2. The ends lost 6 bases at V and 4 bases at J; junction bases unmatched: 4. This CDR3 is built from 15 residues. CDR3 residues: CASRETSGRYNEQFF. For the CDR3, the DNA is TGTGCCAGCAGGGAGACTAGCGGGAGATACAATGAGCAGTTCTTC.

The gene calls are TRBV20-1 and TRBJ2-7, with 9 bases matching TRBD1. The CDR3 sequence is 14 residues long. The germline V gene encodes CDR1 DFQATT and CDR2 SNEGSKA (reference sequence). The V and J ends lost 5 bases and 6 bases, in that order; junction bases with no gene match: 11. CDR3 in amino acids: CSASTSGTGFEQYF. CDR3 nucleotide sequence: TGCAGTGCTTCTACTTCCGGGACAGGGTTCGAGCAGTACTTC.